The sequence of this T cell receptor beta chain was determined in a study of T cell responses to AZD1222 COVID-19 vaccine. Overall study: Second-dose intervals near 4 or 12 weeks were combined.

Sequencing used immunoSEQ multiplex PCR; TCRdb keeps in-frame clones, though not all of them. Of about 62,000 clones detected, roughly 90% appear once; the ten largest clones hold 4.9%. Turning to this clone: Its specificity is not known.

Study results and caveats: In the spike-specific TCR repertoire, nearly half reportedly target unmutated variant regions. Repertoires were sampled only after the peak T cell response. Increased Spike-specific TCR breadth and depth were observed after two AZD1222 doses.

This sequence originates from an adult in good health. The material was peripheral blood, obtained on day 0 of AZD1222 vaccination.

The CDR3 DNA sequence: TGTGCCAGCAGCGTAGGACCAGGATATGATGGTGGTGGCTACACCTTC. Translation gives CASSVGPGYDGGGYTF. This sequence joins TRBV9 and TRBJ1-2; D unclear. CDR3 length equals 16 residues. The germline V gene has CDR1 SGDLS and CDR2 YYNGEE. V gave up 0 bases and J gave up 7 bases, with 19 bases separating them. Combining the CDR3 with reference TRBV9 and TRBJ1-2 gives the whole variable domain DSGVTQTPKHLITATGQRVTLRCSPRSGDLSVYWYQQSLDQGLQFLIQYYNGEERAKGNILERFSAQQFPDLHSELNLSSLELGDSALYFCASSVGPGYDGGGYTFGSGTRLTVV.